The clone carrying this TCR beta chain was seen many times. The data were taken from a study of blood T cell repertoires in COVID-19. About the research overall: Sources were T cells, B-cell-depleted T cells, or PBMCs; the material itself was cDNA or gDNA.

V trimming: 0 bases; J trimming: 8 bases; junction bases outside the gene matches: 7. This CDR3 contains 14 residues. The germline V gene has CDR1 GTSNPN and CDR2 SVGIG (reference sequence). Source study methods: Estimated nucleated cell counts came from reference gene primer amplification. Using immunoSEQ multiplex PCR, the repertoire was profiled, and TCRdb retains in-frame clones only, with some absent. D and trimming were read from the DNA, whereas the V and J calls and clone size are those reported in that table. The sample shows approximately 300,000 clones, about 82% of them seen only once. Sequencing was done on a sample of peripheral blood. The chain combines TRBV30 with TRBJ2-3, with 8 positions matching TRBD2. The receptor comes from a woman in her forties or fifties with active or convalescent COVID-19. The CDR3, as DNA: TGTGCCTGGAGTGTAGGGGGACTAGTGCCTACGCAGTATTTT. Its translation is CAWSVGGLVPTQYF.